This TCR beta chain was identified in a study of Ad26.COV2.S vaccination and SARS-CoV-2 variants. General study results and limits: Post-vaccination spike-specific CD8+ and CD4+ T cell responses reportedly had substantial breadth.

Trimming took off 7 bases at V and 5 bases at J, with 12 bases between the two ends. CDR1 is ENHRY and CDR2 is SYGVKD in the germline V gene. The CDR3 extends over 13 amino acids. Treatment specified: roughly 20 received Ad26.COV2.S at low or high dose, single or two shots; five or six received placebo; per-sample allocation not given. Sampling happened 63 days after the first vaccine or placebo injection. In the vaccine, an Ad26 vector expressed the SARS-CoV-2 spike of the Wuhan strain. Clones were read by immunoSEQ multiplex PCR, and TCRdb kept only the in-frame ones, dropping some. The profile shows 250,000 to 300,000 clones, about 89% of them singletons. As to this clone: Antigen unknown.

The chain recombines TRBV10-3 with TRBJ2-1, with D perhaps being TRBD1 or TRBD2 (5 bases each). The sequence was collected from a person aged 18-65 years who received the Ad26.COV2.S COVID-19 vaccine or a placebo. The sequences come from peripheral blood, collected in a trial of Ad26.COV2.S vaccine versus placebo. The CDR3 loop is CAINPGPDNEQFF. As DNA, the CDR3 is TGTGCCATCAACCCGGGACCAGACAATGAGCAGTTCTTC.